The 28 T cell receptor beta chains below all came from one sample that was sequenced in a study of T cell responses to AZD1222 COVID-19 vaccine. Method: immunoSEQ multiplex PCR; TCRdb's copy keeps in-frame clones and lacks some. The data hold some 130,000 clones, with approximately 93% observed a single time. The input for sequencing was peripheral blood, taken on day 0 of AZD1222 vaccination. The receptors originated from an adult in good health.

This chain joins TRBV9 and TRBJ1-2; D ambiguous. Germline CDR1 and CDR2: SGDLS and YYNGEE. Trimming left V 0 bases short and J 7 bases short, with 13 bases between. CDR3 length: 14 amino acids. The CDR3 DNA is TGTGCCAGCAGCGTAGGCGGGATTCCTCTTGGCTACACCTTC. Translated: CASSVGGIPLGYTF.

The chain joins TRBV7-9 to TRBJ1-6; no firm D call. Germline V gene sequence: CDR1 SEHNR, CDR2 FQNEAQ (reference sequence). The CDR3 contains 12 residues. Between the trimmed V and J ends, which lost 1 base and 10 bases, there was a span of 5 bases. The CDR3 loop reads CASSLGKSPLHF. CDR3 bases: TGTGCCAGCAGCTTAGGGAAGTCACCCCTCCACTTT.

V is TRBV11-2 and J is TRBJ2-1; no definite D call. V dropped 7 bases and J dropped 7 bases, with 14 bases sitting between them. CDR1 and CDR2 (germline): SGHAT, FQNNGV. The CDR3 runs 13 residues. The CDR3 DNA reads as TGTGCCAGCAATACGTCTCCCGGTAATGAGCAGTTCTTC. Translating it yields CASNTSPGNEQFF.

This sequence joins TRBV28 and TRBJ1-3; 7 bases fit TRBD1. Germline V CDR1 and CDR2: MDHEN, SYDVKM. This CDR3 comprises 14 residues. The J segment lost 4 bases and the V segment lost 2 bases, leaving 2 bases of the junction unmatched. The CDR3 loop is CASSLDREGNTIYF. CDR3 nucleotides: TGTGCCAGCAGTTTAGACAGGGAAGGAAACACCATATATTTT.

V and J are TRBV5-1 and TRBJ2-7; unclear D gene. The CDR3 spans 11 residues. Trimming stripped 5 bases from V and 3 bases from J, with 6 bases between. Germline values: CDR1 SGHRS, CDR2 YFSETQ. In nucleotides, the CDR3 is TGCGCCAGCAGGAAAGGCTACGAGCAGTACTTC. This encodes CASRKGYEQYF.

The V call is TRBV2, the J call TRBJ1-4; D is unresolved. The V gene lost 1 base and the J gene lost 4 bases, with 7 bases spanning the gap. The germline CDR1 and CDR2 sequences are SNHLY and FYNNEI. This CDR3 contains 14 residues. The chain's CDR3 is CASSEESLNEKLFF. The CDR3, as DNA: TGTGCCAGCAGTGAAGAGTCCCTTAATGAAAAACTGTTTTTT.

This clone was recorded only once. The chain uses TRBV12-3 or TRBV12-4 and TRBJ1-5; D gene unclear. This CDR3 contains 12 residues. The V and J ends lost 6 bases and 3 bases respectively, with 6 bases between them. The DNA for the CDR3 is TGTGCCAGCAGGGATCCCAATCAGCCCCAGCATTTT. This sequence encodes CASRDPNQPQHF.

The rearrangement joins TRBV12-3 or TRBV12-4 to TRBJ1-2; D is undetermined. The CDR3 is made up of 11 amino acids. Deletions cut 5 bases from V and 2 bases from J, with 3 bases between. CDR3 residues: CASSLNYGYTF. The CDR3 DNA is TGTGCCAGCAGTCTCAACTATGGCTACACCTTC.

The CDR3 bases are TGTGCCAGCAGTTTGGCGGGTATGGACACCGGGGAGCTGTTTTTT. Amino acid sequence: CASSLAGMDTGELFF. The chain carries TRBV6-2 or TRBV6-3 and TRBJ2-2, with a weak D call TRBD2 (5 bases). The germline CDR1 and CDR2 sequences are MNHEY and SVGEGT. The CDR3 runs 15 residues. Between the trimmed V and J ends, which lost 4 bases and 3 bases, there was a span of 12 bases.

This CDR3 reads CATSRGGLGLYEQYF. The CDR3 coding sequence is TGTGCCACCAGCAGAGGTGGACTAGGGCTCTACGAGCAGTACTTC. The chain employs TRBV15 and TRBJ2-7; 7 nucleotides line up with TRBD2. J gave up 3 bases and V 1 base, and 6 bases lay outside the gene matches. Per the germline V gene, CDR1 is LNHNV and CDR2 is YYDKDF (reference sequence). The CDR3 runs to 15 residues.

The chain employs TRBV28 and TRBJ1-4; weak D call: TRBD1 (5 bases). V shed 2 bases and J shed 7 bases, with 11 bases lying between them. Per the germline V gene, CDR1 is MDHEN and CDR2 is SYDVKM. The CDR3 runs to 14 residues. CDR3 DNA: TGTGCCAGCAGTTTAGGGACGCGACGTGAAAAACTGTTTTTT. Translation: CASSLGTRREKLFF. Combining the CDR3 with reference TRBV28 and TRBJ1-4 gives the whole variable domain DVKVTQSSRYLVKRTGEKVFLECVQDMDHENMFWYRQDPGLGLRLIYFSYDVKMKEKGDIPEGYSVSREKKERFSLILESASTNQTSMYLCASSLGTRREKLFFGSGTQLSVL.

This clone was seen only once. V is TRBV30 and J is TRBJ2-2; tentatively, D is TRBD1 (6 bases). V was trimmed by 6 bases and J by 0 bases, leaving 14 bases between them. The length of the CDR3 is 15 residues. Germline CDR1 and CDR2: GTSNPN and SVGIG (reference sequence). CDR3 sequence reads: CACPARTANTGELFF. CDR3 DNA: TGTGCCTGCCCCGCCCGGACAGCGAACACCGGGGAGCTGTTTTTT.

This chain uses TRBV25-1 with TRBJ1-6; no firm D call. CDR1 and CDR2 (germline): MGHDK, SYGVNS. The CDR3 is 14 residues long. V gave up 7 bases and J gave up 3 bases, with 10 bases separating them. CDR3: CASKGPRYNSPLHF. CDR3 nucleotides: TGTGCCAGCAAGGGTCCTCGCTATAATTCACCCCTCCACTTT.

This clone was seen a handful of times. The chain combines TRBV13 with TRBJ1-1; D gene ambiguous. V shed 0 bases and J shed 0 bases, with 11 bases lying between them. CDR3 length equals 16 residues. Germline loops: CDR1 PRHDT, CDR2 FYEKMQ (reference sequence). CDR3 nucleotides: TGTGCCAGCAGCTTAGGGTCAAGAATAGTGAACACTGAAGCTTTCTTT. Translating gives CASSLGSRIVNTEAFF.

The chain has TRBV6-6 and TRBJ1-6; no clear D gene. The ends were cut back, 3 bases at V and 10 bases at J, with 10 bases in the middle. CDR1 and CDR2 from the germline V gene are MNHNY and SVGAGI (reference sequence). The CDR3 contains 13 residues. In nucleotides, the CDR3 is TGTGCCAGCAGTTATTCCCTGAACTCACCCCTCCACTTT. It specifies CASSYSLNSPLHF.

The chain links TRBV3-1 (or the pseudogene TRBV3-2) to TRBJ1-3, with no clear D. The V end lost 2 bases, the J end lost 8 bases, and 16 bases lay between the germline ends. The CDR3 loop spans 15 amino acids. Germline CDR1 LGHDT, CDR2 YNNKEL (reference sequence). This CDR3 is CASSQPATLWHTIYF. CDR3 sequence (DNA): TGTGCCAGCAGCCAACCTGCCACCCTGTGGCACACCATATATTTT.

The V and J genes are TRBV28 and TRBJ1-1; weak D call: TRBD1 (5 bases). This CDR3 is 14 amino acids long. V lost 6 bases and J 7 bases, leaving 18 bases between the germline ends. Germline V lookup: CDR1 MDHEN, CDR2 SYDVKM. CDR3 in amino acids: CASSPGRGESEAFF. The CDR3 DNA reads TGTGCCAGCAGCCCTGGGCGGGGGGAGAGTGAAGCTTTCTTT.

CDR3 nucleotides: TGCAGCGGGGACCCTAGCACAGATACGCAGTATTTT. This codes for CSGDPSTDTQYF. The chain carries TRBV29-1 and TRBJ2-3, with D perhaps given as TRBD1 or TRBD2 (5 bases each). CDR3 size: 12 residues. Trimming removed 7 bases from V and 0 bases from J, with 8 bases in between. CDR1 and CDR2 from the germline V gene are SQVTM and ANQGSEA.

This rearrangement joins TRBV19 to TRBJ1-1, with D unclear. CDR3 length: 13 residues. Trimming removed 4 bases at V and 1 base at J, with 7 bases between. The germline V gene has CDR1 LNHDA and CDR2 SQIVND (reference sequence). CDR3 protein: CASSRRSNTEAFF. The CDR3 DNA is TGTGCCAGTAGTAGACGGTCGAACACTGAAGCTTTCTTT.

This clone is a singleton in its sample. V usage is TRBV7-2 and J usage is TRBJ2-7, with D hard to call. V gave up 3 bases and J gave up 0 bases, with 15 bases separating them. Germline CDR1 reads SGHTA; CDR2 reads FQGNSA. The CDR3 covers 16 residues. The CDR3 protein is CASSLGWALSSYEQYF. Written as DNA, the CDR3 is TGTGCCAGCAGCTTGGGTTGGGCGCTGAGCTCCTACGAGCAGTACTTC. Full variable domain (missing parts from reference TRBV7-2 and TRBJ2-7): GAGVSQSPSNKVTEKGKDVELRCDPISGHTALYWYRQSLGQGLEFLIYFQGNSAPDKSGLPSDRFSAERTGGSVSTLTIQRTQQEDSAVYLCASSLGWALSSYEQYFGPGTRLTVT.

The chain recombines TRBV19 with TRBJ2-6, with unresolved D. Trimming took 7 bases from V and 2 from J, leaving 12 bases between them. Germline CDR1 reads LNHDA; CDR2 reads SQIVND (reference sequence). The CDR3 length is 15 residues. DNA of the CDR3: TGTGCCAGTATTCCCGCGATTGCTGGGGCCAACGTCCTGACTTTC. Its protein product is CASIPAIAGANVLTF.

The chain links TRBV18 to TRBJ2-7; 11 bases agree with TRBD1. The CDR3 has 15 amino acids. Trimming at V came to 3 bases and at J to 6 bases, leaving 7 bases not matched to a gene. CDR1 KGHSH and CDR2 LQKENI come from the germline V gene. The CDR3 reads CASSPQPGTGGEQYF. DNA for the CDR3: TGTGCCAGCTCACCGCAACCCGGGACAGGGGGCGAGCAGTACTTC.

The V gene is TRBV6-1, the J gene TRBJ2-4; 12 bases align to TRBD2. CDR3 length equals 18 residues. Germline CDR1 and CDR2: MNHNS and SASEGT. The junction had 11 bases not matched to a gene; V was cut back by 0 bases and J by 8 bases. CDR3 nucleotide sequence: TGTGCCAGCAGTGAAGCTCGCACTAGCGGGAGGTTAGCGGACATTCAGTACTTC. Residues: CASSEARTSGRLADIQYF.

The rearrangement uses TRBV6-5 and TRBJ2-3, with a possible D match to TRBD2 (7 bases). Germline V CDR1 and CDR2: MNHEY, SVGAGI. The CDR3 spans 15 residues. The germline V and J ends were trimmed by 6 bases and 4 bases, with 17 bases remaining between them. This CDR3 reads CASRNRAGVADTQYF. The CDR3 DNA reads TGTGCCAGCAGGAACAGGGCGGGGGTTGCAGATACGCAGTATTTT.

This clone appeared a single time. The chain uses TRBV21-1 and TRBJ1-1; no check of the table's D call, TRBD1, against the DNA was made. TRBV21-1 is a listed pseudogene. There are 17 residues in the CDR3. CDR3 coding DNA: TGTGCCAGCAGCAAAGTCTTGGGGGGGACAGGGCCCACTGAAGCTTTCTTT. Translation: CASSKVLGGTGPTEAFF.

V usage is TRBV4-3 and J usage is TRBJ1-2; D is unresolved. This CDR3 has 15 residues. V lost 4 bases and J lost 0, with 12 bases in between. Germline CDR1 is LGHNA and CDR2 is YSLEER. CDR3 DNA: TGCGCCAGCAGCCGGGAGTACATCACTAACTATGGCTACACCTTC. Translating it yields CASSREYITNYGYTF.

This chain links TRBV5-1 with TRBJ1-1; no firm D call. The CDR3 runs to 16 residues. V was shortened by 1 base and J by 0 bases, with 13 bases between the two germline ends. The V gene's germline CDR1 is SGHRS and CDR2 YFSETQ. As DNA, the CDR3 is TGCGCCAGCAGCTTGATGGGGAGCTTCATGAACACTGAAGCTTTCTTT. Amino acid sequence: CASSLMGSFMNTEAFF.

The chain has TRBV11-2 and TRBJ1-1; 7 bases fit TRBD1. V shed 3 bases and J 5 bases; nucleotides not matched to a gene: 6. Germline lookup yields CDR1 SGHAT and CDR2 FQNNGV. This CDR3 is 14 amino acids long. The CDR3 sequence is CASSLGQIGTEAFF. CDR3 coding DNA: TGTGCCAGCAGCTTGGGACAGATCGGAACTGAAGCTTTCTTT.